These 18 T cell receptor beta chains were sequenced from one sample in a study of Graves' ophthalmopathy and Graves' hyperthyroidism. The TCR beta CDR3 regions underwent amplification from RNA transcripts. In the first round, RT-PCR was carried out with HTBI primers, and a multiplex PCR formed the second round. TCRdb independently ran MiXCR on the multiplex PCR reads; one entry per CDR3 protein. The repertoire holds about 380,000 distinct CDR3 sequences, 15% to 19% seen once, with roughly 7% in the top ten. Sequencing was performed on peripheral blood. All receptors derive from a woman aged 18-29 years with stable Graves' hyperthyroidism.

This clonotype was detected a few times. V gene TRBV5-5 combines with J gene TRBJ1-6; D is possibly TRBD1 (5 bases). V was shortened by 5 bases and J by 9 bases, with 21 bases between the two germline ends. In germline, CDR1 is SGHKS, CDR2 YYEKEE (reference sequence). The CDR3 has 16 amino acids. CDR3 amino acids: CASSTLGTGVGSPLHF. The CDR3 nucleotides are TGTGCCAGCAGTACATTGGGGACCGGGGTTGGTTCACCCCTCCACTTT.

This clonotype was recorded many times. The J gene is TRBJ1-1, the V gene TRBV15, with a possible D match to TRBD1 (5 bases). Per the germline V gene, CDR1 is LNHNV and CDR2 is YYDKDF (reference sequence). V was cut by 4 bases and J by 6 bases, with 15 bases left in between. The CDR3 covers 14 residues. CDR3 in DNA: TGTGCCACCAGCACGTCGGGGGGTTCCGCTGAAGCTTTCTTT. Translation gives CATSTSGGSAEAFF.

This clonotype occurred many times. The gene calls are TRBV11-2 and TRBJ2-5, with 10 bases matching TRBD2. Germline V gene lookup returns CDR1 SGHAT and CDR2 FQNNGV. The trim removed 0 bases at V and 2 bases at J, leaving 6 bases unmatched. This CDR3 has 17 amino acids. The CDR3 DNA follows: TGTGCCAGCAGCTTAGAATCGGCTAGCGGGGGACAAGAGACCCAGTACTTC. Its protein is CASSLESASGGQETQYF.

This clonotype has only a few counts. This chain uses TRBV11-3 with TRBJ2-7, with D perhaps matching TRBD1 (5 bases). This CDR3 region has 15 residues. The germline gives CDR1 SGHNT, CDR2 YENEEA. Trimming removed 0 bases from V and 9 bases from J, with 18 bases in between. The CDR3, as DNA: TGTGCCAGCAGCTTAGATTCGACAGCCTACGTTGGGCAGTACTTC. This sequence encodes CASSLDSTAYVGQYF.

This clonotype was observed many times. V and J are TRBV11-3 and TRBJ2-7, with D tentatively TRBD1 (5 bases). CDR3 length: 14 residues. Trimming pared 4 bases from V and 2 bases from J, leaving 12 bases between. CDR1 is SGHNT, CDR2 YENEEA, per germline. For the CDR3, the DNA is TGTGCCAGCAGCTCTGCAGGGATTACCTACGAGCAGTACTTC. Protein: CASSSAGITYEQYF.

This clonotype was seen many times. The gene calls are TRBV7-9 and TRBJ2-5; 8 bases align to TRBD1. Germline loops: CDR1 SEHNR, CDR2 FQNEAQ (reference sequence). The V gene end was trimmed by 7 bases and the J gene end by 7 bases; junction bases not matched to a gene: 11. This CDR3 is 14 amino acids long. The CDR3 DNA sequence: TGTGCCAGCATCTTTCTCGGACAGGGAGGGACCCAGTACTTC. It is translated as CASIFLGQGGTQYF. The complete variable domain, with remaining parts taken from reference TRBV7-9 and TRBJ2-5, reads DTGVSQNPRHKITKRGQNVTFRCDPISEHNRLYWYRQTLGQGPEFLTYFQNEAQLEKSRLLSDRFSAERPKGSFSTLEIQRTEQGDSAMYLCASIFLGQGGTQYFGPGTRLLVL.

This clonotype has only one observation. A much larger clone is a single base away; this may be a read error. The J gene is TRBJ1-1, the V gene TRBV19; maybe TRBD1 (5 bases). Per germline, CDR1 LNHDA and CDR2 SQIVND (reference sequence). This CDR3 is 16 amino acids long. The V end lost 5 bases, the J end lost 4 bases, and 20 bases lay between the germline ends. As DNA, the CDR3 is TGTGCCAGTAGTTCCAACACGGGACTCTTGCCCACTGAAGCTTTCTTT. Its protein product is CASSSNTGLLPTEAFF.

This clonotype was counted at least ten times. J is TRBJ2-7 and V is TRBV6-5; D is perhaps TRBD1 (6 bases). V lost 5 bases and J 4 bases, leaving 12 bases between the germline ends. Germline V gene sequence: CDR1 MNHEY, CDR2 SVGAGI. This CDR3 spans 13 amino acids. CDR3 in amino acids: CASSPLRGYEQYF. Written as DNA, the CDR3 is TGTGCCAGCAGTCCCCTCAGGGGATACGAGCAGTACTTC.

This clonotype was detected many times. This sequence joins TRBV9 and TRBJ1-1; tentatively, D is TRBD1 (5 bases). Germline V CDR1 and CDR2: SGDLS, YYNGEE. The CDR3 has 13 residues. V lost 0 bases to trimming and J lost 4 bases, with 7 bases between them. CDR3 loop: CASSVDRGTEAFF. CDR3 nucleotide sequence: TGTGCCAGCAGCGTAGATAGGGGCACTGAAGCTTTCTTT.

This clonotype showed up many times. The CDR3 here is CASSLIPAGSGNTIYF. In DNA, the CDR3 is TGTGCCAGCAGCTTAATTCCCGCAGGGTCTGGAAACACCATATATTTT. This sequence joins TRBV11-2 and TRBJ1-3, with D perhaps matching TRBD1 (5 bases). Looked up from germline, CDR1 is SGHAT and CDR2 is FQNNGV. The length of the CDR3 is 16 residues. Trimming left V 2 bases short and J 1 base short, with 12 bases between.

In its sample, this clonotype was seen many times. The chain has TRBV5-1 and TRBJ1-5; D is uncertain. Germline CDR1 is SGHRS and CDR2 is YFSETQ. The V end was cut by 0 bases, the J end by 5 bases, with 6 bases between. This CDR3 has 13 amino acids. The DNA for the CDR3 is TGCGCCAGCAGCTTGGACACTTATCAGCCCCAGCATTTT. Protein product: CASSLDTYQPQHF.

In its sample, this clonotype was seen a few times. One base away lies a much larger clone, so this may be a sequencing read error. This rearrangement joins TRBV6-2 or TRBV6-3 to TRBJ2-5, with 7 positions matching TRBD1. Germline lookup yields CDR1 MNHEY and CDR2 SVGEGT. The CDR3 has 15 residues. CDR3 sequence: CASSLRQGHQETKYF. CDR3 DNA sequence: TGTGCCAGCAGTCTACGACAGGGACACCAAGAGACCAAGTACTTC.

This clonotype was found many times. The chain is built from TRBV6-2 or TRBV6-3 and TRBJ1-6; 11 positions match TRBD1. This CDR3 has 16 residues. V shed 2 bases, J shed 9 bases, and the junction held 6 bases outside the gene matches. Germline CDR1 reads MNHEY; CDR2 reads SVGEGT. CDR3 sequence (DNA): TGTGCCAGCAGTTACGCCGGACAGGGGGCTGTTTCACCCCTCCACTTT. Protein sequence: CASSYAGQGAVSPLHF.

This clonotype has ten or more counts. The chain has TRBV6-1 and TRBJ1-5; D is uncertain. V gave up 6 bases and J gave up 3 bases, with 9 bases separating them. Germline values: CDR1 MNHNS, CDR2 SASEGT. This CDR3 contains 13 residues. CDR3 bases: TGTGCCAGCAGCGAGGGCCCCAATCAGCCCCAGCATTTT. As protein: CASSEGPNQPQHF.

This clonotype showed up just once. At one of its ends the junction is not consistent with the germline gene, which may arise from a read error. The V call is TRBV7-2, the J call TRBJ1-1, with 7 bases aligning to TRBD1. CDR1 is SGHTA and CDR2 is FQGNSA in the germline V gene. This CDR3 contains 13 residues. In DNA form, the CDR3 reads TGTGCCAGCAGCCTACAGGGGTTCACTGAAGCTTGCTTT. Its protein is CASSLQGFTEACF. The whole variable domain, filled in from reference TRBV7-2 and TRBJ1-1, reads GAGVSQSPSNKVTEKGKDVELRCDPISGHTALYWYRQSLGQGLEFLIYFQGNSAPDKSGLPSDRFSAERTGGSVSTLTIQRTQQEDSAVYLCASSLQGFTEACFGQGTRLTVV.

The table lists this clonotype with a few counts. The rearrangement joins TRBV10-2 to TRBJ1-1; D not certain. The V gene's germline CDR1 is WSHSY and CDR2 SAAADI. The CDR3 sequence is 14 residues long. Trimming took 0 bases from V and 3 from J, leaving 8 bases between them. CDR3 bases: TGCGCCAGCAGTGAGTCGGAGGGTTACACTGAAGCTTTCTTT. As protein: CASSESEGYTEAFF.

Ten or more counts support this clonotype. The chain couples TRBV6-2 or TRBV6-3 to TRBJ1-6; no firm D call. CDR1 is MNHEY, CDR2 SVGEGT, per germline. The CDR3 extends over 14 amino acids. The V end was cut by 6 bases, the J end by 10 bases, with 16 bases between. The CDR3 nucleotides are TGTGCCAGCAGCGAACACGGATGGGGATCACCCCTCCACTTT. Translation gives CASSEHGWGSPLHF.

This clonotype was counted ten times or more. The J gene is TRBJ2-7, the V gene TRBV4-1, with 12 bases matching TRBD2. CDR1 is MGHRA, CDR2 YSYEKL, per germline. This CDR3 region has 16 residues. With 2 bases clipped from V and 7 bases from J, the junction kept 9 bases outside the gene matches. CDR3 residues: CASSQSPSGGADEQYF. CDR3 in DNA: TGCGCCAGCAGCCAATCCCCTAGCGGGGGGGCGGATGAGCAGTACTTC.